These T cell receptor beta chains were read from a single sample in a study of vaccination effects on CD4 cells after COVID-19. Antigen specificity for these receptors is unknown. Sequencing used immunoSEQ multiplex PCR; TCRdb keeps in-frame clones, though not all of them. The repertoire holds around 60,000 clones, with around 76% as singletons. Specimen: CD4+ T cells from PBMCs cultured with HCoV-NL63 spike peptides, collected before COVID-19 vaccination. The receptors originated from a human donor who received a COVID-19 vaccine. The CDR3 runs from the conserved cysteine through the conserved F or W. The order of the fields is J gene, D gene, V gene, clone size, CDR3 DNA, CDR3 protein. A D gene is named only where the DNA matches it firmly. Only part of the rows carry a size: once, few, many, or a class if the clone is expanded.

j_call: TRBJ1-3
d_call: TRBD1
v_call: TRBV5-1
clone_size: NA
cdr3_nt: TGCGCCAGCAGCCGAGAGGGACAGCTTGTTGGGAACACCATATATTTT
cdr3_aa: CASSREGQLVGNTIYF

j_call: TRBJ2-1
d_call: NA
v_call: TRBV7-8
clone_size: NA
cdr3_nt: TGTGCCAGCAGCTTTCGGCGCGATGAGCAGTTCTTC
cdr3_aa: CASSFRRDEQFF

j_call: TRBJ2-3
d_call: NA
v_call: TRBV12-3/TRBV12-4
clone_size: NA
cdr3_nt: TGTGCCAGCAGTTTATCAGGCACAGATACGCAGTATTTT
cdr3_aa: CASSLSGTDTQYF

j_call: TRBJ2-1
d_call: TRBD1
v_call: TRBV18
clone_size: NA
cdr3_nt: TGTGCCAGCTCACCGACAGGGCCGCGTGAGCAGTTCTTC
cdr3_aa: CASSPTGPREQFF

j_call: TRBJ1-5
d_call: NA
v_call: TRBV4-1
clone_size: few
cdr3_nt: TGCGCCAGCAGCCAACACGGGTGGGCTCAGCCCCAGCATTTT
cdr3_aa: CASSQHGWAQPQHF

j_call: TRBJ2-2
d_call: NA
v_call: TRBV5-1
clone_size: NA
cdr3_nt: TGCGCCAGCAGCTTGGGTTTGTCGGGGAACACCGGGGAGCTGTTTTTT
cdr3_aa: CASSLGLSGNTGELFF

j_call: TRBJ1-4
d_call: NA
v_call: TRBV18
clone_size: NA
cdr3_nt: TGTGCCAGCTCACCCGCAGGGCCAACTAATGAAAAACTGTTTTTT
cdr3_aa: CASSPAGPTNEKLFF

j_call: TRBJ2-3
d_call: TRBD2
v_call: TRBV5-1
clone_size: NA
cdr3_nt: TGCGCCAGCAGACTAACAGGGTCTGGGACTAGTAACGCAGATACGCAGTATTTT
cdr3_aa: CASRLTGSGTSNADTQYF

j_call: TRBJ1-2
d_call: NA
v_call: TRBV6-2/TRBV6-3
clone_size: NA
cdr3_nt: TGTGCCAGCAGTGAGCTTAACTATGGCTACACCTTC
cdr3_aa: CASSELNYGYTF

j_call: TRBJ1-3
d_call: NA
v_call: TRBV7-2
clone_size: NA
cdr3_nt: TGTGCCAGCAGTCCCTCGTCCGGAAACACCATATATTTT
cdr3_aa: CASSPSSGNTIYF

j_call: TRBJ2-1
d_call: TRBD2
v_call: TRBV29-1
clone_size: NA
cdr3_nt: TGCAGCGTTGGGACTAGCGGGGGTTTAAACAATGAGCAGTTCTTC
cdr3_aa: CSVGTSGGLNNEQFF

j_call: TRBJ1-6
d_call: TRBD1
v_call: TRBV13
clone_size: few
cdr3_nt: TGTGCCAGCAGCTCCACTCCGACAGGGAATTCACCCCTCCACTTT
cdr3_aa: CASSSTPTGNSPLHF

j_call: TRBJ1-1
d_call: NA
v_call: TRBV7-3
clone_size: NA
cdr3_nt: TGTGCCAGCAGCTTGGGACACGCAAACGCTGAAGCTTTCTTT
cdr3_aa: CASSLGHANAEAFF

j_call: TRBJ2-4
d_call: TRBD2
v_call: TRBV5-8
clone_size: NA
cdr3_nt: TGTGCCAGCAGCTCGAAGGGGCTAGCGGGGGCGGACCCTAGCCGAGACATTCAGTACTTC
cdr3_aa: CASSSKGLAGADPSRDIQYF

j_call: TRBJ2-5
d_call: TRBD2
v_call: TRBV9
clone_size: NA
cdr3_nt: TGTGCCAGCAACCTCGGGGGGATGGGAGAGACCCAGTACTTC
cdr3_aa: CASNLGGMGETQYF

j_call: TRBJ1-6
d_call: NA
v_call: TRBV30
clone_size: NA
cdr3_nt: TGTGCCTGGAGTGTAGAAGGATACAGTTCACCCCTCCACTTT
cdr3_aa: CAWSVEGYSSPLHF

j_call: TRBJ1-2
d_call: NA
v_call: TRBV2
clone_size: few
cdr3_nt: TGTGCCAGCAGTGAGGGGAGTTATGGCTACACCTTC
cdr3_aa: CASSEGSYGYTF

j_call: TRBJ2-2
d_call: NA
v_call: TRBV10-1
clone_size: NA
cdr3_nt: TGCGCCAGCAGACAGGGTGCGAACACCGGGGAGCTGTTTTTT
cdr3_aa: CASRQGANTGELFF

j_call: TRBJ1-4
d_call: NA
v_call: TRBV27
clone_size: NA
cdr3_nt: TGTGCCAGCAGTCCCTCCTCTCTACTCCGGGAAAAACTGTTTTTT
cdr3_aa: CASSPSSLLREKLFF

j_call: TRBJ1-3
d_call: NA
v_call: TRBV28
clone_size: NA
cdr3_nt: TGTGCCAGCAGTTTTAGGTTCCGGGATGGAAACACCATATATTTT
cdr3_aa: CASSFRFRDGNTIYF

j_call: TRBJ1-3
d_call: NA
v_call: TRBV7-2
clone_size: NA
cdr3_nt: TGTGCCAGCAGCTTCTTTACAGGAAACACCATATATTTT
cdr3_aa: CASSFFTGNTIYF

j_call: TRBJ1-2
d_call: NA
v_call: TRBV5-8
clone_size: NA
cdr3_nt: TGTGCCAGCAGCTTGGCGCCGATGCTTAACTATGGCTACACCTTC
cdr3_aa: CASSLAPMLNYGYTF

j_call: TRBJ2-2
d_call: TRBD2
v_call: TRBV5-6
clone_size: NA
cdr3_nt: TGTGCCAGCAGCTTGTTTAAGGGCGGGGGGGCCCCCGGGGAGCTGTTTTTT
cdr3_aa: CASSLFKGGGAPGELFF

j_call: TRBJ2-1
d_call: NA
v_call: TRBV6-5
clone_size: NA
cdr3_nt: TGTGCCAGCAGTTACTCGAGAGGCGGGGCCAATGAGCAGTTCTTC
cdr3_aa: CASSYSRGGANEQFF

j_call: TRBJ2-1
d_call: TRBD1
v_call: TRBV18
clone_size: NA
cdr3_nt: TGTGCCAGCTCACCGCAGGACAGGACCTACAATGAGCAGTTCTTC
cdr3_aa: CASSPQDRTYNEQFF

j_call: TRBJ1-2
d_call: NA
v_call: TRBV12-3/TRBV12-4
clone_size: NA
cdr3_nt: TGTGCCAGCCGCAAGGGGGGTAACTATGGCTACACCTTC
cdr3_aa: CASRKGGNYGYTF

j_call: TRBJ1-2
d_call: NA
v_call: TRBV2
clone_size: once
cdr3_nt: TGTGCCAGCAGCTGGGGGACAAGAGGCTATGGCTACACCTTC
cdr3_aa: CASSWGTRGYGYTF

j_call: TRBJ2-5
d_call: TRBD2
v_call: TRBV6-5
clone_size: NA
cdr3_nt: TGTGCCACGGGGGGGCCGGCAGAGACCCAGTACTTC
cdr3_aa: CATGGPAETQYF

j_call: TRBJ1-2
d_call: TRBD1
v_call: TRBV6-2/TRBV6-3
clone_size: NA
cdr3_nt: TGTGCCAGCAGTTGGGACAGTTACTATGGCTACACCTTC
cdr3_aa: CASSWDSYYGYTF

j_call: TRBJ1-1
d_call: TRBD1
v_call: TRBV5-6
clone_size: few
cdr3_nt: TGTGCCAGCAGCTTTAGGACAGGGGATGAAGCTTTCTTT
cdr3_aa: CASSFRTGDEAFF

j_call: TRBJ2-3
d_call: NA
v_call: TRBV7-2
clone_size: NA
cdr3_nt: TGTGCCAGCAGCTTGGTTCCGCTTTCACCGTCTAGCACAGATACGCAGTATTTT
cdr3_aa: CASSLVPLSPSSTDTQYF

j_call: TRBJ2-5
d_call: NA
v_call: TRBV9
clone_size: NA
cdr3_nt: TGTGCCAGCAGCGTGGGGGGACCCCAAGAGACCCAGTACTTC
cdr3_aa: CASSVGGPQETQYF

j_call: TRBJ1-4
d_call: NA
v_call: TRBV6-5
clone_size: NA
cdr3_nt: TGTGCCAGCAGTTACGATCGATCTACTAATGAAAAACTGTTTTTT
cdr3_aa: CASSYDRSTNEKLFF

j_call: TRBJ1-2
d_call: NA
v_call: TRBV20-1
clone_size: NA
cdr3_nt: TGCAGTGCTGGGCGAGACTATGGCTACACCTTC
cdr3_aa: CSAGRDYGYTF

j_call: TRBJ1-1
d_call: NA
v_call: TRBV28
clone_size: few
cdr3_nt: TGTGCCAGCAGTTTGAGCAGTTTGAACACTGAAGCTTTCTTT
cdr3_aa: CASSLSSLNTEAFF

j_call: TRBJ2-5
d_call: TRBD2
v_call: TRBV5-1
clone_size: NA
cdr3_nt: TGCGCCAGCAGCTTGGCCGCGGGGGGCCTCCAAGAGACCCAGTACTTC
cdr3_aa: CASSLAAGGLQETQYF

j_call: TRBJ1-5
d_call: NA
v_call: TRBV10-3
clone_size: NA
cdr3_nt: TGTGCCACCGGACGGGATAGCAATCAGCCCCAGCATTTT
cdr3_aa: CATGRDSNQPQHF

j_call: TRBJ2-1
d_call: TRBD2
v_call: TRBV7-2
clone_size: NA
cdr3_nt: TGTGCCCGGGGGGCACTAGCGGGGGGGCCCAATGAGCAGTTCTTC
cdr3_aa: CARGALAGGPNEQFF

j_call: TRBJ2-3
d_call: NA
v_call: TRBV7-3
clone_size: NA
cdr3_nt: TGTGCCAGCAGTCGTGGGCTAGGCACAGATACGCAGTATTTT
cdr3_aa: CASSRGLGTDTQYF

j_call: TRBJ2-2
d_call: NA
v_call: TRBV19
clone_size: NA
cdr3_nt: TGTGCCAGTAGAATACACATTGGGCCTAGCACCGGGGAGCTGTTTTTT
cdr3_aa: CASRIHIGPSTGELFF

j_call: TRBJ2-5
d_call: NA
v_call: TRBV4-1
clone_size: NA
cdr3_nt: TGCGCCAGCAGCGGCAGGGGAATCCAAGAGACCCAGTACTTC
cdr3_aa: CASSGRGIQETQYF

j_call: TRBJ1-5
d_call: NA
v_call: TRBV19
clone_size: NA
cdr3_nt: TGTGCCAGTAGCGACCCGGGACAAGGAACGCAGCCCCAGCATTTT
cdr3_aa: CASSDPGQGTQPQHF

j_call: TRBJ2-5
d_call: NA
v_call: TRBV5-1
clone_size: NA
cdr3_nt: TGCGCCAGCAGCCCGAAGACAGGCAGCCAAGAGACCCAGTACTTC
cdr3_aa: CASSPKTGSQETQYF

j_call: TRBJ2-1
d_call: NA
v_call: TRBV7-2
clone_size: NA
cdr3_nt: TGTGCCAGCAGCCCGGGGCTTTCCCTTAATGAGCAGTTCTTC
cdr3_aa: CASSPGLSLNEQFF

j_call: TRBJ1-5
d_call: NA
v_call: TRBV2
clone_size: NA
cdr3_nt: TGTGCCAGCAGTGAGACAGTAAGAAACCAGCCCCAGCATTTT
cdr3_aa: CASSETVRNQPQHF

j_call: TRBJ2-3
d_call: NA
v_call: TRBV24-1
clone_size: few
cdr3_nt: TGTGCCACCAGTGAACCGGGACTGATAGGAGATACGCAGTATTTT
cdr3_aa: CATSEPGLIGDTQYF

j_call: TRBJ2-3
d_call: NA
v_call: TRBV19
clone_size: once
cdr3_nt: TGTGCCAGTAGTATGCAGGCTACAGATACGCAGTATTTT
cdr3_aa: CASSMQATDTQYF

j_call: TRBJ1-5
d_call: NA
v_call: TRBV6-1
clone_size: NA
cdr3_nt: TGTGCCAGCAGTGAGTTGGCAGGGAATCAGCCCCAGCATTTT
cdr3_aa: CASSELAGNQPQHF

j_call: TRBJ1-5
d_call: TRBD1
v_call: TRBV15
clone_size: NA
cdr3_nt: TGTGCCACCAGCAGAGAGGCCGGGACAGCGAGCAATCAGCCCCAGCATTTT
cdr3_aa: CATSREAGTASNQPQHF